This is a list of T cell receptor beta chains from one sample in a study of blood T cells in healthy people across ages. From the 5' RACE reads, TCRdb called clonotypes with MiXCR, one entry per CDR3 protein. The sample holds around 750,000 distinct CDR3 sequences, about 48% seen once. Sequenced sample: blood. The receptors derive from a man older than 75 in good health. CDR3s include the opening cysteine and the closing phenylalanine or tryptophan. The order of the fields is V gene, J gene, clone size, CDR3 protein. Size values are once, few and many counts, or a class for expanded clones, and some rows have none.

V: TRBV6-1
J: TRBJ2-1
size: NA
CDR3: CASSPAGGQYNEQFF

V: TRBV10-3
J: TRBJ2-7
size: NA
CDR3: CAISEGLAGASYEQYF

V: TRBV12-5
J: TRBJ2-1
size: once
CDR3: CASGDEGGPNEQFF

V: TRBV7-2
J: TRBJ2-7
size: NA
CDR3: CASSLSGISSYEQYF

V: TRBV12-5
J: TRBJ2-7
size: NA
CDR3: CASGVSGGGNEQYF

V: TRBV7-9
J: TRBJ1-2
size: NA
CDR3: CASSLGPQGVEYGYTF

V: TRBV2
J: TRBJ2-7
size: NA
CDR3: CASNVNYEQYF

V: TRBV3-1
J: TRBJ2-3
size: few
CDR3: CASSQGGAGDRTRYAYF

V: TRBV27
J: TRBJ2-7
size: NA
CDR3: CASSVGARSYEQYF

V: TRBV12-3/TRBV12-4
J: TRBJ1-5
size: once
CDR3: CASRVGPRGTPQPQHF

V: TRBV18
J: TRBJ2-3
size: NA
CDR3: CASSPREGYAYF

V: TRBV28
J: TRBJ2-3
size: NA
CDR3: CANKPGLPPDTQYF

V: TRBV6-6
J: TRBJ2-7
size: NA
CDR3: CASSPSGSQDRYF

V: TRBV15
J: TRBJ2-1
size: once
CDR3: CATSRVRGKTYNEQFF

V: TRBV10-3
J: TRBJ2-7
size: few
CDR3: CAISGTGYEQYF

V: TRBV7-2
J: TRBJ1-2
size: NA
CDR3: CASSLAGTGFGYTF

V: TRBV18
J: TRBJ2-7
size: few
CDR3: CASSPGREESYEQYF

V: TRBV15
J: TRBJ2-3
size: few
CDR3: CATSTSGTSGGVLLHRYAYF

V: TRBV2
J: TRBJ2-1
size: NA
CDR3: CASSDSGSRNEQFF

V: TRBV29-1
J: TRBJ2-6
size: few
CDR3: CSVAGGAGANVLTF

V: TRBV6-6
J: TRBJ2-5
size: NA
CDR3: CAGSSPSGRQETQYF

V: TRBV29-1
J: TRBJ2-2
size: NA
CDR3: CSAARVRGTGELFF

V: TRBV12-3/TRBV12-4
J: TRBJ2-1
size: NA
CDR3: CASSNTYNEQFF

V: TRBV12-3/TRBV12-4
J: TRBJ1-2
size: NA
CDR3: CASSFGLAANYGYTF

V: TRBV20-1
J: TRBJ2-3
size: few
CDR3: CSLLGRDISTDTQYF

V: TRBV27
J: TRBJ1-1
size: NA
CDR3: CASRRGRPTEAFF

V: TRBV27
J: TRBJ2-3
size: NA
CDR3: CASSESGHRYAYF

V: TRBV6-2/TRBV6-3
J: TRBJ1-2
size: NA
CDR3: CASSKEGPVNYGYTF

V: TRBV6-1
J: TRBJ1-5
size: NA
CDR3: CASKGGTNQPQHF

V: TRBV20-1
J: TRBJ1-2
size: NA
CDR3: CSARDGTRVYGYTF

V: TRBV6-5
J: TRBJ1-6
size: NA
CDR3: CASSLQKSSPLHF